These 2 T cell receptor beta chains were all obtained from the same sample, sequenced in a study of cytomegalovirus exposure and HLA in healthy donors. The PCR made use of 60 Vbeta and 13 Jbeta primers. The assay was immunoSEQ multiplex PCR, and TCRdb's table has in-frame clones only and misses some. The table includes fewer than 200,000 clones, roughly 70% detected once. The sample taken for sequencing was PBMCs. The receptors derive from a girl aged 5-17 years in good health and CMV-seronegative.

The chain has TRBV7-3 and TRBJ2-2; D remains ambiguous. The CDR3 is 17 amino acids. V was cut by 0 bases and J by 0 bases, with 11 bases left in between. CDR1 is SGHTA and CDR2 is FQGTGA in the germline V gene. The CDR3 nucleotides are TGTGCCAGCAGCTTAACGATCAGTAATGCGAACACCGGGGAGCTGTTTTTT. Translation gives CASSLTISNANTGELFF.

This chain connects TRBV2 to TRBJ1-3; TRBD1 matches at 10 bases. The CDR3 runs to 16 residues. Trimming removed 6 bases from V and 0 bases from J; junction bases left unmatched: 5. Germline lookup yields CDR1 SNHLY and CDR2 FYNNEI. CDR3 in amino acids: CASRGQGTDSGNTIYF. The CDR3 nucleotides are TGTGCCAGCAGGGGACAGGGGACCGACTCTGGAAACACCATATATTTT.